This T cell receptor (beta chain) was obtained from a study of cytomegalovirus exposure and HLA in healthy donors. Per the germline V gene, CDR1 is SGHRS and CDR2 is YFSETQ. The CDR3 has 17 residues. V shed 5 bases, J shed 0 bases, and the junction held 6 bases outside the gene matches. Profiling relied on immunoSEQ multiplex PCR, and the TCRdb table lists in-frame clones only, not all of them. Among 190,000 or so clones listed, about four fifths were seen once. Sequenced input: PBMCs. The receptor was isolated from a young woman in good health and CMV-seropositive. The chain recombines TRBV5-1 with TRBJ1-4, with 11 positions matching TRBD1. The CDR3 DNA reads as TGCGCCAGCAGGATGGGACAGGGGGATGCAACTAATGAAAAACTGTTTTTT. Translated, it gives CASRMGQGDATNEKLFF.